Listed below are T cell receptor beta chains from one sample, sequenced in a study of T and B cells in COVID-19 patients. TCRdb reprocessed the multiplex PCR reads with MiXCR, giving one entry per CDR3 protein. The sample gives 6,000 or so distinct CDR3 sequences, 25% to 30% of which show up once; 15% to 20% is in the top ten. Material: blood. These receptor sequences come from a human donor with active COVID-19. Both conserved end residues are part of each CDR3. Fields, in order: V gene, clone size, CDR3 protein. Rows give clone size only sometimes, using once, few, many, or a class for an expanded clone.

v_call: TRBV5-8
clone_size: many
cdr3_aa: CASSLLGNEQYF

v_call: TRBV7-2
clone_size: -
cdr3_aa: CASRVQSGGNTGELFF

v_call: TRBV2
clone_size: -
cdr3_aa: CASSLSGGGRTGELFF

v_call: TRBV19
clone_size: medium-sized
cdr3_aa: CASSPQGQVPLPQHF

v_call: TRBV7-2
clone_size: many
cdr3_aa: CASSYRWGGFLGDEQFF

v_call: TRBV11-2
clone_size: medium-sized
cdr3_aa: CASSLEMTVSNEQFF

v_call: TRBV7-9
clone_size: once
cdr3_aa: CASSLVGQGIGTEAFF

v_call: TRBV19
clone_size: medium-sized
cdr3_aa: CASSIGSGTGASYEQYF

v_call: TRBV6-5
clone_size: few
cdr3_aa: CATNVNRDSPLHF

v_call: TRBV19
clone_size: -
cdr3_aa: CASSSRGGSGRITGELFF

v_call: TRBV10-3
clone_size: many
cdr3_aa: CAISEEGLGSTDTQYF

v_call: TRBV6-5
clone_size: many
cdr3_aa: CASSYSKQEITDTQYF

v_call: TRBV4-3
clone_size: few
cdr3_aa: CASSLWTSSPETQYF

v_call: TRBV29-1
clone_size: large
cdr3_aa: CSVARDPSYEQYF

v_call: TRBV7-9
clone_size: -
cdr3_aa: CASSLGAGGSYNEQFF

v_call: TRBV5-4
clone_size: medium-sized
cdr3_aa: CASSPGQGAYNEQFF

v_call: TRBV5-1
clone_size: few
cdr3_aa: CASSLGAGDFGTGELFF

v_call: TRBV10-1
clone_size: -
cdr3_aa: CASSRGPQETQYF

v_call: TRBV19
clone_size: -
cdr3_aa: CASSWSPGTGDEKLFF

v_call: TRBV20-1
clone_size: -
cdr3_aa: CSASRGGIYEQYF

v_call: TRBV6-1
clone_size: medium-sized
cdr3_aa: CASSETGLDEQYF

v_call: TRBV6-5
clone_size: medium-sized
cdr3_aa: CASSRGLADSYEQYF

v_call: TRBV7-9
clone_size: -
cdr3_aa: CASSIDTPRAEQYF

v_call: TRBV6-1
clone_size: many
cdr3_aa: CASSEEGRGASDTQYF

v_call: TRBV7-2
clone_size: many
cdr3_aa: CASSLALSGSGTGELFF

v_call: TRBV5-1
clone_size: few
cdr3_aa: CASSLGLSSYEQYF